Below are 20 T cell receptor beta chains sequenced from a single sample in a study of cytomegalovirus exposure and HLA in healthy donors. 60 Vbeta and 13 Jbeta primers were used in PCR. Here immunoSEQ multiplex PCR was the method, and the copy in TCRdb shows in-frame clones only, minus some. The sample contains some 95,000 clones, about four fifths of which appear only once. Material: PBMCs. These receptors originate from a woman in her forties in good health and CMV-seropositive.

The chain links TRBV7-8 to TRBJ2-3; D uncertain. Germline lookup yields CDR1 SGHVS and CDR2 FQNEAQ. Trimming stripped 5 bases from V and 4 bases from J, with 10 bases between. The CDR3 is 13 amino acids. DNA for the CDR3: TGTGCCAGCAGCGTATCCTACTCAGATACGCAGTATTTT. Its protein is CASSVSYSDTQYF.

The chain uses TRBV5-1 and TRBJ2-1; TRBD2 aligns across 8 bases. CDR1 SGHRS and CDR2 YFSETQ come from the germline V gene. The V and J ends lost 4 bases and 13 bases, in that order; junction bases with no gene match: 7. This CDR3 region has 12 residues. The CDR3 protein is CASSTRTSSQFF. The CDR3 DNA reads TGCGCCAGCAGCACCAGGACTAGCAGTCAGTTCTTC.

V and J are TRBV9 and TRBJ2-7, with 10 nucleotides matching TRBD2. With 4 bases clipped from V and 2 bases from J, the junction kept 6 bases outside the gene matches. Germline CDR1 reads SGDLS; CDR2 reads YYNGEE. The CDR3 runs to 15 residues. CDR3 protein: CASSQSGGGPYEQYF. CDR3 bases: TGTGCCAGCAGCCAAAGCGGGGGGGGTCCCTACGAGCAGTACTTC.

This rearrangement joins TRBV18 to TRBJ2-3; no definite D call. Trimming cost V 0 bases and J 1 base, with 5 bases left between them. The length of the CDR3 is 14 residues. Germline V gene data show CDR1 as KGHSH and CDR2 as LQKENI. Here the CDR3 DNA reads TGTGCCAGCTCACCACCGGGCCGCACAGATACGCAGTATTTT. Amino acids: CASSPPGRTDTQYF.

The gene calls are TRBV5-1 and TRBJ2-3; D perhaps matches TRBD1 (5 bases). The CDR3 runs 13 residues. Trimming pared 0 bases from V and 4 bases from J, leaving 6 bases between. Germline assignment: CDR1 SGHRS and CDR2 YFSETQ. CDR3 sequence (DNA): TGCGCCAGCAGCTTGGCCAGGGCAGATACGCAGTATTTT. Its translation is CASSLARADTQYF.

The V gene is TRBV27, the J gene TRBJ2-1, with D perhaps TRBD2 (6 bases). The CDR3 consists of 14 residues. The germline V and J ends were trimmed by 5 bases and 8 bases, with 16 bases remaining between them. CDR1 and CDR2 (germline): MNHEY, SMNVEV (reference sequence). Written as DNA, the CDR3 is TGTGCCAGCAGTCGCCGGAAGGGAGGCGATGAGCAGTTCTTC. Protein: CASSRRKGGDEQFF.

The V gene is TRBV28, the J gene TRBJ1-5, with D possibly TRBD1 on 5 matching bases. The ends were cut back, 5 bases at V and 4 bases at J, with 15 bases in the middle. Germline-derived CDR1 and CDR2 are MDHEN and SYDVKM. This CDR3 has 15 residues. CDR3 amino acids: CASSPQGRANQPQHF. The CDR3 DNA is TGTGCCAGCAGTCCGCAGGGTAGGGCAAATCAGCCCCAGCATTTT. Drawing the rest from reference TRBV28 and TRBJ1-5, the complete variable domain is DVKVTQSSRYLVKRTGEKVFLECVQDMDHENMFWYRQDPGLGLRLIYFSYDVKMKEKGDIPEGYSVSREKKERFSLILESASTNQTSMYLCASSPQGRANQPQHFGDGTRLSIL.

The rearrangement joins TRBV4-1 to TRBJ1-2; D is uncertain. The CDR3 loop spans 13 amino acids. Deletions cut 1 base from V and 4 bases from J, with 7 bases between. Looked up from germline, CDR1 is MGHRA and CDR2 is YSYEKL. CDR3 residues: CASSQATGYGYTF. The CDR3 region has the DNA TGCGCCAGCAGCCAAGCCACGGGCTATGGCTACACCTTC.

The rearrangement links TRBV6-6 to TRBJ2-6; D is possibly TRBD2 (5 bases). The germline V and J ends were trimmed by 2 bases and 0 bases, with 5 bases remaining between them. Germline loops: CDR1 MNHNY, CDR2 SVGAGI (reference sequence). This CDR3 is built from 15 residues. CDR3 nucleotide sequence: TGTGCCAGCAGTTACGGGAGCTCTGGGGCCAACGTCCTGACTTTC. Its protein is CASSYGSSGANVLTF.

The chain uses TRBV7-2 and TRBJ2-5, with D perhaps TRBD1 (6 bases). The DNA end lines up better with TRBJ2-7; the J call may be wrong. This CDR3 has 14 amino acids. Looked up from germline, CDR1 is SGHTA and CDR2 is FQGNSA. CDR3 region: CASSFQTGSYEQYF. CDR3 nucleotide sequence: TGTGCCAGCAGCTTCCAGACAGGTTCCTACGAGCAGTACTTC.

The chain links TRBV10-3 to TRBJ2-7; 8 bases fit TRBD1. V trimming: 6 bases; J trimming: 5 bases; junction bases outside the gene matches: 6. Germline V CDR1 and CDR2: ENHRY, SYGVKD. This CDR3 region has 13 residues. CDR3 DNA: TGTGCCATCAGACGTCGGACAGGGAACGAGCAGTACTTC. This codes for CAIRRRTGNEQYF.

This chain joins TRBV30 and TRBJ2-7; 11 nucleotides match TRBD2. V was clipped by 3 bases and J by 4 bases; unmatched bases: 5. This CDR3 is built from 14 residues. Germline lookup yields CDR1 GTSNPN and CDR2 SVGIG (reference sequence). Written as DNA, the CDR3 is TGTGCCTGGAGCCCAGCTAGCGGGAGGTACGAGCAGTACTTC. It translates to CAWSPASGRYEQYF.

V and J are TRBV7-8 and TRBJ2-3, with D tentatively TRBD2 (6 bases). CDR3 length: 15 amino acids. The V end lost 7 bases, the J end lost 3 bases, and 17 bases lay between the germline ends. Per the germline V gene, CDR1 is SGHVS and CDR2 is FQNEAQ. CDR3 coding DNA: TGTGCCAGCACCCCTGGGGCGGGGTCAACAGATACGCAGTATTTT. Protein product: CASTPGAGSTDTQYF.

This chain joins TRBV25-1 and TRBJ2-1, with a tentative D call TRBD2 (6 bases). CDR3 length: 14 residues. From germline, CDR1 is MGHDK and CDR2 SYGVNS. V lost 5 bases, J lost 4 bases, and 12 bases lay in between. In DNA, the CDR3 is TGTGCCAGCAGTACCGGGAGTCCGTACAATGAGCAGTTCTTC. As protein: CASSTGSPYNEQFF.

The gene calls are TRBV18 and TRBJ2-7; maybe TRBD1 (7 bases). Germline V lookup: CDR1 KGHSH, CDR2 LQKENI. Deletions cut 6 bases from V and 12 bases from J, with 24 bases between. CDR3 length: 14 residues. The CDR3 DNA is TGTGCCAGCTCCCTCGGAGGGGGACAGAAACCTTCGTACTTC. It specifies CASSLGGGQKPSYF.

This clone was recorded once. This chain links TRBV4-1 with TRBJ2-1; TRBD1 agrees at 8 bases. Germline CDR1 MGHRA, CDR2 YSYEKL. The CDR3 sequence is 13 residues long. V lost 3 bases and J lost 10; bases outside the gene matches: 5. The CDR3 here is CASSQQGASEQFF. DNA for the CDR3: TGCGCCAGCAGCCAGCAGGGGGCGAGCGAGCAGTTCTTC.

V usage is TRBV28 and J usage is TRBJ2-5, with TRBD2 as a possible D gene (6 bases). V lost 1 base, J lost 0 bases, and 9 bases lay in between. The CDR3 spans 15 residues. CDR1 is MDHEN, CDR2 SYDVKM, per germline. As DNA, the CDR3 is TGTGCCAGCAGTTTATCCGGGAGTCACCAAGAGACCCAGTACTTC. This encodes CASSLSGSHQETQYF.

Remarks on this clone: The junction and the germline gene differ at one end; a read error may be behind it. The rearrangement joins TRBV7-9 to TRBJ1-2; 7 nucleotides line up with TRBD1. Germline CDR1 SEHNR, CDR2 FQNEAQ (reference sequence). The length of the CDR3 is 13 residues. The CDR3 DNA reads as TGTTCCAGCAGCTCGGGACAGACCTATGGCTACACCTTC. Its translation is CSSSSGQTYGYTF.

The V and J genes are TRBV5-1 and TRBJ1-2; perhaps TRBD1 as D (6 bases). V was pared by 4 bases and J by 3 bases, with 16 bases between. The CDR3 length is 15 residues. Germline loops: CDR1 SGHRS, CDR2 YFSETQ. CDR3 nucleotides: TGCGCCAGCAGCGAGGGGGAACAGGGCGACTATGGCTACACCTTC. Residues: CASSEGEQGDYGYTF.

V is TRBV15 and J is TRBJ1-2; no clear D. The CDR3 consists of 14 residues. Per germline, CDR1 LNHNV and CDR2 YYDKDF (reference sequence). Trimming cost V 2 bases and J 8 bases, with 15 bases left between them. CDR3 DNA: TGTGCCACCAGCAGATCCGGTGGGCCGAGAGGCTACACCTTC. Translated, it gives CATSRSGGPRGYTF.